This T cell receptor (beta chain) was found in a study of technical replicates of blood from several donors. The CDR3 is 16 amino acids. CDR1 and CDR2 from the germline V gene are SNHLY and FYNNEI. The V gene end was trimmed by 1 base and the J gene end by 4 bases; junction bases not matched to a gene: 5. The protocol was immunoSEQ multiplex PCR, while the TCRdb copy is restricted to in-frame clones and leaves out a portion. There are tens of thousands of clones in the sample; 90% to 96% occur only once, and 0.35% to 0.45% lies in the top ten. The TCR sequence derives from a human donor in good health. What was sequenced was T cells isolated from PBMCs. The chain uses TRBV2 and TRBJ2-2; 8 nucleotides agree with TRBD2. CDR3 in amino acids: CASSEVRLATTGELFF. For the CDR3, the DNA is TGTGCCAGCAGTGAAGTTAGACTAGCGACCACCGGGGAGCTGTTTTTT.